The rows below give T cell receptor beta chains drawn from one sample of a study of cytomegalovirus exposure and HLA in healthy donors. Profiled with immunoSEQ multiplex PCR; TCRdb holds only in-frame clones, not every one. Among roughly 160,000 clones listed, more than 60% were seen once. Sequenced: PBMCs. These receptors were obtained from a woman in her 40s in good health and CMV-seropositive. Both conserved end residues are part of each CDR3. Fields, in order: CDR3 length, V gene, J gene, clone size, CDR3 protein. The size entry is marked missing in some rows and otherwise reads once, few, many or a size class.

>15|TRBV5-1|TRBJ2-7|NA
CASSLVRGFVYEQYF
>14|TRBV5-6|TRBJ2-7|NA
CASSLGQLSYEQYF
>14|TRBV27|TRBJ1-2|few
CASSPGGGRFGYTF
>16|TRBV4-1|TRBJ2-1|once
CASSQDRSGWDNEQFF
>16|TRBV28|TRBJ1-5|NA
CASTSPAGRSNQPQHF
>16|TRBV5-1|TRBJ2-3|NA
CASRTIPTSGTDTQYF
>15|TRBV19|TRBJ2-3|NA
CASSIALGSTDTQYF
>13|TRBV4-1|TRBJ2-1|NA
CASSQDLPGEQFF
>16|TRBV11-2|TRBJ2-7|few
CASSGGQGPPLYEQYF
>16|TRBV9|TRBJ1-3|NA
CASSVAGAGSGNTIYF
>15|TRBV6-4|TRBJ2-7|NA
CASTRGAGGAYEQYF
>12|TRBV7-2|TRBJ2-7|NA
CASSSYTDEQYF
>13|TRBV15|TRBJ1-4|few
CATRGTGDEKLFF
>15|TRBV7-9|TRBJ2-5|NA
CASSSTDRGDETQYF
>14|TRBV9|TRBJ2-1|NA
CASNYGGRGNEQFF
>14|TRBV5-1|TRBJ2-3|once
CASSGTGGTDTQYF
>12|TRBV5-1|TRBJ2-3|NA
CASSLGVNTQYF
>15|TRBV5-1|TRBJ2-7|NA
CASSLSPGNTYEQYF
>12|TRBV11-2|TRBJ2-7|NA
CASSPSPYEQYF
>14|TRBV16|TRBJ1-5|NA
CASSQSGGNQPQHF
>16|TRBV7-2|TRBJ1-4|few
CASSLGSFATNEKLFF
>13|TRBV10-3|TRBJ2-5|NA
CASNRDSSETQYF
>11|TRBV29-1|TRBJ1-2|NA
CSVTGGYGYTF
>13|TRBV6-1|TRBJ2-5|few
CASSLAVKETQYF
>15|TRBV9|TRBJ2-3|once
CASKKREASTDTQYF
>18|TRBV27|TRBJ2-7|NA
CASSDTGLAGGRAYEQYF
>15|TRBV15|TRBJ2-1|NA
CATSARTSGSGEQFF
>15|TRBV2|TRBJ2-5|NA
CASSADTYSGETQYF
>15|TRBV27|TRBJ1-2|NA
CASSSPGGPIYGYTF
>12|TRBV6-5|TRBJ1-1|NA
CASSGQWTEAFF
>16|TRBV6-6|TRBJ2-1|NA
CASSGTGTSGYNEQFF
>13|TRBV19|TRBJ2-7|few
CASSTRDTQGEYF
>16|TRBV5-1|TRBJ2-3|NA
CASSLGLAGGVDTQYF
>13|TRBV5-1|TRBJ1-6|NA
CASSLGQGSPLHF
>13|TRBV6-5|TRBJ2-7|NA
CASSIDPTYEQYF
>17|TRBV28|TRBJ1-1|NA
CASTYTRGKGPNTEAFF
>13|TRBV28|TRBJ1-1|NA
CAILGGGWTEAFF
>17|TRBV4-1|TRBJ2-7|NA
CASSQEEGLAGVGEQYF
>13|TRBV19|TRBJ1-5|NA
CASSPEESRPQHF
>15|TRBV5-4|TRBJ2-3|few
CASSLGGTSTDTQYF
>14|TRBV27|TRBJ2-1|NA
CASSGTSAYNEQFF
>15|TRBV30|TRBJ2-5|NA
CAWGLAGGPSETQYF
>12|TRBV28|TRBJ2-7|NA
CASREARGEQYF
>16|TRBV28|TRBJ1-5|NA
CASTRLGGALNQPQHF
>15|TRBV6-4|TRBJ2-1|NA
CASSEAGGSYNEQFF
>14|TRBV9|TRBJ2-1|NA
CASSGRLENNEQFF
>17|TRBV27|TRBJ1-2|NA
CASTRQGAHRISGGYTF
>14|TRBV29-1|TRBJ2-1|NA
CSVAGRGSYNEQFF
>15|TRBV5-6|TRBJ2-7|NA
CASSFFALRAAEQYF
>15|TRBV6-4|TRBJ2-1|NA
CASSDSLASGRTQFF
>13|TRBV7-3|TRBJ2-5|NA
CASSPRGGATQYF
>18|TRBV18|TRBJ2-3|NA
CASSPLAGARRGTDTQYF
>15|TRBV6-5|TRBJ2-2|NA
CASTRLARTGGELFF
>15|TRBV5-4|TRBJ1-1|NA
CASSLGPQGYTEAFF
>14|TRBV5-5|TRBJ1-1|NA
CASSNRGPHTEAFF
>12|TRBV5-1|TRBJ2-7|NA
CASSLLGDEQYF
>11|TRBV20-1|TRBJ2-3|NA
CSARDSRALPF